The subject of this entry is one TCR beta chain. Germline V lookup: CDR1 LGHDT, CDR2 YNNKEL (reference sequence). This CDR3 spans 11 amino acids. Deletions cut 2 bases from V and 6 bases from J, with 5 bases between. These data belong to a study of blood T cell repertoires in COVID-19. Measured with immunoSEQ multiplex PCR; TCRdb has only the in-frame clones, and not every one. Counted here are around 310,000 clones, around 89% occurring once; the ten biggest clones make up 0.95% to 1.3%. The origin of this receptor is a woman aged 40 to 50 with COVID-19, enrolled during active disease. The sequencing sample was made of peripheral blood. The chain couples TRBV3-1 (or the pseudogene TRBV3-2) to TRBJ2-7; D unclear. The CDR3 DNA is TGTGCCAGCAGCCAAATGAGCGAGCAGTACTTC. Its protein product is CASSQMSEQYF.